This is a list of T cell receptor beta chains from one sample in a study of OX40 agonist ivuxolimab in advanced cancers. Profiled with immunoSEQ multiplex PCR; TCRdb holds only in-frame clones, not every one. The sample carries about 64,000 clones, around 84% recorded once. The input for sequencing was CD4+ or CD8+ T cells sorted from blood, taken in a trial of the OX40 agonist ivuxolimab. These receptor sequences come from an adult with an advanced solid tumor such as melanoma, head and neck, liver or kidney cancer. The CDR3 runs from the conserved cysteine through the conserved F or W. The D gene is left open where the match is weak. Size is stated for part of the rows, as once, few or many counts, or as a class when the clone is expanded.

CDR3aa: CASSQGAGGTNEQFF
CDR3nt: TGTGCCAGCAGCCAAGGGGCGGGAGGGACCAATGAGCAGTTCTTC
d_gene: TRBD2
abundance: .
j_gene: TRBJ2-1
v_gene: TRBV4-2

CDR3aa: CASSYGVFGANVLTF
CDR3nt: TGTGCCAGCAGCTACGGGGTTTTTGGGGCCAACGTCCTGACTTTC
d_gene: .
abundance: .
j_gene: TRBJ2-6
v_gene: TRBV9

CDR3aa: CASNPRGTGGPSSYNEQFF
CDR3nt: TGCGCCAGCAACCCCCGAGGGACGGGGGGGCCTAGCTCCTACAATGAGCAGTTCTTC
d_gene: TRBD2
abundance: .
j_gene: TRBJ2-1
v_gene: TRBV5-1

CDR3aa: CASSKSVGILGGELFF
CDR3nt: TGTGCCAGCAGCAAATCGGTGGGAATTCTGGGCGGGGAGCTGTTTTTT
d_gene: .
abundance: few
j_gene: TRBJ2-2
v_gene: TRBV9

CDR3aa: CASSVDLNYGYTF
CDR3nt: TGCGCCAGCAGTGTCGACCTCAACTATGGCTACACCTTC
d_gene: .
abundance: few
j_gene: TRBJ1-2
v_gene: TRBV5-1

CDR3aa: CASSPGADRGYEQYF
CDR3nt: TGTGCCAGCAGCCCGGGGGCGGACAGGGGGTACGAGCAGTACTTC
d_gene: TRBD1
abundance: .
j_gene: TRBJ2-7
v_gene: TRBV6-1

CDR3aa: CASSSQGANYGYTF
CDR3nt: TGTGCCAGCAGTTCACAGGGGGCGAACTATGGCTACACCTTC
d_gene: TRBD1
abundance: once
j_gene: TRBJ1-2
v_gene: TRBV28

CDR3aa: CASSSGQGWYNEQFF
CDR3nt: TGTGCCAGCAGCTCGGGACAGGGGTGGTACAATGAGCAGTTCTTC
d_gene: TRBD1
abundance: .
j_gene: TRBJ2-1
v_gene: TRBV7-3

CDR3aa: CSAGLHYEQYF
CDR3nt: TGCAGCGCCGGGTTACACTACGAGCAGTACTTC
d_gene: .
abundance: .
j_gene: TRBJ2-7
v_gene: TRBV29-1

CDR3aa: CASSYRGGETQYF
CDR3nt: TGCGCCAGCAGCTACAGGGGTGGGGAGACCCAGTACTTC
d_gene: TRBD1
abundance: .
j_gene: TRBJ2-5
v_gene: TRBV5-1

CDR3aa: CASSPQAPRGYEQYF
CDR3nt: TGTGCCAGCAGTCCGCAGGCCCCACGGGGCTACGAGCAGTACTTC
d_gene: .
abundance: .
j_gene: TRBJ2-7
v_gene: TRBV28

CDR3aa: CATSSPGLRETQYF
CDR3nt: TGTGCCACCAGCTCTCCGGGACTTCGAGAGACCCAGTACTTC
d_gene: .
abundance: .
j_gene: TRBJ2-5
v_gene: TRBV15

CDR3aa: CASSPLGRLWKEQYF
CDR3nt: TGTGCCAGCAGCCCCCTGGGCCGACTTTGGAAGGAGCAGTACTTC
d_gene: .
abundance: .
j_gene: TRBJ2-7
v_gene: TRBV4-2

CDR3aa: CSASGVYGYTF
CDR3nt: TGCAGTGCTTCAGGGGTGTATGGCTACACCTTC
d_gene: .
abundance: few
j_gene: TRBJ1-2
v_gene: TRBV20-1

CDR3aa: CASSYSWVSGHEQYF
CDR3nt: TGTGCCAGCAGTTACTCTTGGGTTAGCGGGCACGAGCAGTACTTC
d_gene: TRBD2
abundance: .
j_gene: TRBJ2-7
v_gene: TRBV6-5

CDR3aa: CASSPVAGAWNEQFF
CDR3nt: TGTGCCAGCTCACCAGTAGCGGGAGCCTGGAATGAGCAGTTCTTC
d_gene: TRBD2
abundance: .
j_gene: TRBJ2-1
v_gene: TRBV18

CDR3aa: CASRNSGWETQYF
CDR3nt: TGTGCCAGCAGAAATAGCGGGTGGGAGACCCAGTACTTC
d_gene: TRBD2
abundance: .
j_gene: TRBJ2-5
v_gene: TRBV6-5

CDR3aa: CASSYQGDGYTF
CDR3nt: TGTGCCAGCAGTTACCAGGGCGATGGCTACACCTTC
d_gene: .
abundance: .
j_gene: TRBJ1-2
v_gene: TRBV6-5

CDR3aa: CASSRGNRQVETQYF
CDR3nt: TGTGCCAGTAGTAGGGGAAATAGGCAAGTAGAGACCCAGTACTTC
d_gene: .
abundance: .
j_gene: TRBJ2-5
v_gene: TRBV19

CDR3aa: CASLALGRADRGYGYTF
CDR3nt: TGTGCCAGCCTTGCTTTAGGCAGGGCGGACAGGGGCTATGGCTACACCTTC
d_gene: TRBD1
abundance: .
j_gene: TRBJ1-2
v_gene: TRBV7-3

CDR3aa: CASSLADRDAETQYF
CDR3nt: TGTGCTAGCAGCTTAGCGGACAGGGATGCCGAGACCCAGTACTTC
d_gene: TRBD1
abundance: .
j_gene: TRBJ2-5
v_gene: TRBV7-7

CDR3aa: CASSLGPRMDYNEQFF
CDR3nt: TGTGCCAGCAGCTTGGGACCAAGAATGGATTACAATGAGCAGTTCTTC
d_gene: .
abundance: .
j_gene: TRBJ2-1
v_gene: TRBV5-6

CDR3aa: CASSVDRVHEQYF
CDR3nt: TGTGCCAGCAGTGTCGACAGGGTCCACGAGCAGTACTTC
d_gene: TRBD1
abundance: once
j_gene: TRBJ2-7
v_gene: TRBV6-1

CDR3aa: CASSVGTVYGYTF
CDR3nt: TGTGCCAGCAGTGTAGGGACAGTCTATGGCTACACCTTC
d_gene: TRBD1
abundance: .
j_gene: TRBJ1-2
v_gene: TRBV2

CDR3aa: CATSRNPGTGGGYTF
CDR3nt: TGTGCCACCAGCAGGAACCCTGGGACAGGGGGTGGCTACACCTTC
d_gene: TRBD1
abundance: .
j_gene: TRBJ1-2
v_gene: TRBV15

CDR3aa: CASSFGRDSPLHF
CDR3nt: TGTGCCAGCAGCTTCGGCAGGGATTCACCCCTCCACTTT
d_gene: .
abundance: .
j_gene: TRBJ1-6
v_gene: TRBV7-9

CDR3aa: CASSYGGTWVF
CDR3nt: TGTGCCAGCAGTTACGGCGGCACATGGGTCTTT
d_gene: .
abundance: .
j_gene: TRBJ1-5
v_gene: TRBV6-5

CDR3aa: CASSFVQAYEQYF
CDR3nt: TGTGCCAGCAGCTTCGTACAGGCCTACGAGCAGTACTTC
d_gene: .
abundance: .
j_gene: TRBJ2-7
v_gene: TRBV7-8